This TCR beta chain comes out of a study of early T cells in non-severe SARS-CoV-2 infection. Germline-derived CDR1 and CDR2 are SGHNT and YENEEA. Trimming cost V 4 bases and J 7 bases, with 8 bases left between them. There are 12 residues in the CDR3. One entry per CDR3 protein, called by TCRdb with MiXCR from the 5' RACE reads. The sample has tens of thousands of distinct CDR3 sequences, 9.5% to 15% seen once. Sequenced material: whole blood, taken at baseline. The chain joins TRBV11-3 to TRBJ2-1, with unresolved D. The TCR originated in an adult who was a healthcare worker with PCR-confirmed SARS-CoV-2 infection or an uninfected control (not recorded which). CDR3: CASSSGSNEQFF. CDR3 nucleotide sequence: TGTGCCAGCAGCTCGGGTAGTAATGAGCAGTTCTTC.